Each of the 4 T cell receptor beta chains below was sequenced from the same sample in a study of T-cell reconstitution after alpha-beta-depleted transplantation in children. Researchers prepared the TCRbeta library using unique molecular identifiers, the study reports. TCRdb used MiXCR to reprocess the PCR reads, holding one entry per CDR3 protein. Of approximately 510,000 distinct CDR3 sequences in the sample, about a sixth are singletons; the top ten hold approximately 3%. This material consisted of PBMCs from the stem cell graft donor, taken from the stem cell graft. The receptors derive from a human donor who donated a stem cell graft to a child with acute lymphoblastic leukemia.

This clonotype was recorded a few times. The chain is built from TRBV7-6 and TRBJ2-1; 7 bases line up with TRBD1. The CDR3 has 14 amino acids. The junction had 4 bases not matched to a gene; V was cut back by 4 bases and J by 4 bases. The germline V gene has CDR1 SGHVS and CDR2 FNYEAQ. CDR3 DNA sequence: TGTGCCAGCAGCTCTGCACAGGGGTACAATGAGCAGTTCTTC. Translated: CASSSAQGYNEQFF. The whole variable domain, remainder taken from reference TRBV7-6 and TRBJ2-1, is GAGVSQSPRYKVTKRGQDVALRCDPISGHVSLYWYRQALGQGPEFLTYFNYEAQQDKSGLPNDRFSAERPEGSISTLTIQRTEQRDSAMYRCASSSAQGYNEQFFGPGTRLTVL.

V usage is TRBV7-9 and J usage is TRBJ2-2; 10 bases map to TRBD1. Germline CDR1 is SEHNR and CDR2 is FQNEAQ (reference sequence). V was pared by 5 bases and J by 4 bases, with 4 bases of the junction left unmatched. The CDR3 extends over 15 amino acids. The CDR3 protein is CASSPGTGATGELFF. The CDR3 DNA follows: TGTGCCAGCAGCCCCGGGACAGGGGCCACCGGGGAGCTGTTTTTT. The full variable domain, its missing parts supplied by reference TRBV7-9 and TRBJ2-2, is DTGVSQNPRHKITKRGQNVTFRCDPISEHNRLYWYRQTLGQGPEFLTYFQNEAQLEKSRLLSDRFSAERPKGSFSTLEIQRTEQGDSAMYLCASSPGTGATGELFFGEGSRLTVL.

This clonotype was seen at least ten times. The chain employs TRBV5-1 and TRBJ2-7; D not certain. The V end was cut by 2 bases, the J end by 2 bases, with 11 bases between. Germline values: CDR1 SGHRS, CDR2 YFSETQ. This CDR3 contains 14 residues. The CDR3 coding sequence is TGCGCCAGCAGCTTAGAAGGCCCTCCCTACGAGCAGTACTTC. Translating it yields CASSLEGPPYEQYF.

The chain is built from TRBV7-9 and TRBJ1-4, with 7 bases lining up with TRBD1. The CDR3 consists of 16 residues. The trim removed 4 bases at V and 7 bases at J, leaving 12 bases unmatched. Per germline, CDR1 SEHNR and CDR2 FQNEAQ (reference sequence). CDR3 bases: TGTGCCAGCAGCTCGGGGGGACAGACCCTTTCTGAAAAACTGTTTTTT. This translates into CASSSGGQTLSEKLFF.